Sequencing of this T cell receptor (beta chain) was carried out in a study of cytomegalovirus exposure and HLA in healthy donors. PCR primers comprised 60 Vbeta and 13 Jbeta primers. Sequenced by immunoSEQ multiplex PCR; TCRdb stores in-frame clones only, minus some. In the table there are around 140,000 clones, almost 85% of which are singletons. This clone is a singleton in its sample. Its target is not known. Points from the study as a whole: Presence/absence analyses assumed roughly uniform sequencing depth across donors, which may not hold.

CDR3 length: 16 residues. V was clipped by 3 bases and J by 9 bases; unmatched bases: 14. CDR1 and CDR2 (germline): MNHNS, SASEGT. The TCR was taken from a man between 25 and 39 years old in good health and CMV-seropositive. What was sequenced was PBMCs. The chain combines TRBV6-1 with TRBJ2-1; 7 positions agree with TRBD1. The CDR3 DNA is TGTGCCAGCAGTGACCATGTAGCCGGGACAGAGGGTGAGCAGTTCTTC. Translation gives CASSDHVAGTEGEQFF.